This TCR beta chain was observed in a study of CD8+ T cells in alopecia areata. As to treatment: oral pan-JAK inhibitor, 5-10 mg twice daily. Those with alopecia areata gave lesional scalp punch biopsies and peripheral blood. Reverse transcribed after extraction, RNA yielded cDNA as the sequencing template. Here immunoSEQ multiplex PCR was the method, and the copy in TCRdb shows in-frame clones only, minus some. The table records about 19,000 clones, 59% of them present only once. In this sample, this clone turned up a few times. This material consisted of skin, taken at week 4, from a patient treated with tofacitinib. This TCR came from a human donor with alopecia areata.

The CDR3 DNA reads as TGCAGCGTTCTCGGGACAGGGGAAGAAAAACTGTTTTTT. Protein sequence: CSVLGTGEEKLFF. The rearrangement links TRBV29-1 to TRBJ1-4; TRBD1 matches 10 bases. The V segment lost 5 bases and the J segment 8 bases; nucleotides outside the gene matches: 5. The CDR3 spans 13 residues. Germline V CDR1 and CDR2: SQVTM, ANQGSEA.